This T cell receptor (beta chain) was recorded in a study of identical twins. Study results and limitations: Abundant beta clonotypes from cord blood had fewer insertions, unlike memory repertoires, which showed none.

All donors were healthy Caucasians. The CDR3 runs to 18 residues. Trimming took 5 bases from V and 8 from J; bases not matched to a gene: 18. Germline V gives CDR1 MNHNS, CDR2 SASEGT. TCRdb processed the 5' RACE reads anew with MiXCR; each CDR3 protein has one entry. The table lists some 1,600,000 distinct CDR3 sequences, less than 35% of them singletons. On this clonotype itself: What it recognizes is unknown.

J is TRBJ1-2 and V is TRBV6-1, with 12 bases that match TRBD1. Material: cord blood. The TCR originated in a newborn girl in good health. The CDR3 nucleotides read TGTGCCAGCAGTCTTTGGGGGGACAGGGGGCACTCTACTCACGGCTACACCTTC. Translating it yields CASSLWGDRGHSTHGYTF.